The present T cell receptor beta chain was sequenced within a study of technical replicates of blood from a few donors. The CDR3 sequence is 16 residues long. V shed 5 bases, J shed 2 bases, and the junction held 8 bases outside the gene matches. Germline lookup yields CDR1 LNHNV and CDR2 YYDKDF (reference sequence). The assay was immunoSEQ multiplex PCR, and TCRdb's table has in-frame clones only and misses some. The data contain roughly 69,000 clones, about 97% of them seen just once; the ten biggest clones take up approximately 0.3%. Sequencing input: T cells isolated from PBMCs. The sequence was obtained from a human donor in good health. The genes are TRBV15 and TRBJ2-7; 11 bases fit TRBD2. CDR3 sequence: CATSGISGRETYEQYF. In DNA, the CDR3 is TGTGCCACCAGCGGGATTAGCGGGAGGGAAACCTACGAGCAGTACTTC.